This entry features one T cell receptor beta chain sequence. Its specificity is not known. Here the gene names and germline are mouse. The CDR3 end is not reached by the read, which stops 4 residues before it; the germline J gene fills it in. Per the germline V gene, CDR1 is FNHDT and CDR2 is SITEND (reference sequence). J lost 3 bases, V lost 3 bases, and 4 bases had no gene match. The CDR3 is 15 residues long. This sample is drawn from a study of CD8+ T cells in alopecia areata. For the study at large: Female C3H/HeJ mice aged about 7-11 weeks received skin from approximately 6-13-month-old C3H/HeJ donors with spontaneous alopecia. General study results and limits: Higher clonality and more expanded CD8+ clones appeared in lesional than normal scalp.

The pooled cutaneous lymph node cells were sorted using several markers (CD4, CD8alpha, NKG2D, NKG2ACE and others). Reverse transcription of extracted RNA yielded cDNA, which provided the sequencing template. Some clones are missing from TCRdb's copy, which holds only in-frame ones; the method was immunoSEQ multiplex PCR. The record shows about 270,000 clones for this sample, with no singletons present. This chain connects TRBV19 to TRBJ2-3, with TRBD2 identical over 10 bases. This receptor was identified in a C3H/HeJ mouse with alopecia areata. For this strain, the MHC haplotype corresponds to H2-k. The sample comprised CD4+ T cells sorted from a lymph node. The DNA read from the CDR3 is TGTGCCAGCAGTAGCCTGGGGGGGCGCGCAGAA. Translating it yields CASSSLGGRAE. The CDR3 as a whole reads CASSSLGGRAETLYF.